These 31 T cell receptor beta chains were sequenced from one sample in a study of post-analysis software for immune sequencing data. Their target antigens are unknown. The study, taken as a whole, reports: A handful of TRBV segments were significantly more frequent in patients than in controls. TRBV5-6, TRBV5-1 and TRBV20-1 were among these segments.

Unique molecular identifiers had been added to the TCR beta cDNA libraries. In TCRdb, the PCR reads were re-called with MiXCR into one record per CDR3 protein. The data contain 430,000 or so distinct CDR3 sequences, over 30% of them singletons. The material sequenced was blood. These receptors originate from a girl aged 2 to 9 with multiple sclerosis.

A few counts support this clonotype. This chain uses TRBV11-2 with TRBJ2-3; no clear D gene. The germline CDR1 and CDR2 sequences are SGHAT and FQNNGV. This CDR3 spans 15 amino acids. Trimming took 3 bases from V and 2 from J, leaving 12 bases between them. This chain's CDR3 is CASSFTEQVTDTQYF. For the CDR3, the DNA is TGTGCCAGCAGCTTCACCGAGCAGGTCACAGATACGCAGTATTTT.

The V call is TRBV7-9, the J call TRBJ2-2, with 11 bases identical to TRBD2. From germline, CDR1 is SEHNR and CDR2 FQNEAQ (reference sequence). V was pared by 6 bases and J by 3 bases, with 6 bases of the junction left unmatched. The CDR3 is 16 amino acids. The CDR3 here is CASSFTSGGYTGELFF. DNA for the CDR3: TGTGCCAGCAGTTTTACTAGCGGGGGATACACCGGGGAGCTGTTTTTT.

J is TRBJ1-2 and V is TRBV7-3, with 7 positions matching TRBD1. Germline CDR1 reads SGHTA; CDR2 reads FQGTGA. The CDR3 contains 13 residues. V was pared by 8 bases and J by 6 bases, with 9 bases of the junction left unmatched. The CDR3 region has the DNA TGTGCCAGCGGAAAGACAGGGTACGATGGCTACACCTTC. Translated, it gives CASGKTGYDGYTF.

CDR3 DNA: TGCGCCACCCGGGCGGGGGGGACCACAGATACGCAGTATTTT. Amino acid sequence: CATRAGGTTDTQYF. V is TRBV4-1 and J is TRBJ2-3; TRBD2 aligns across 9 bases. The J segment lost 2 bases and the V segment lost 10 bases, leaving 7 bases of the junction unmatched. The CDR3 covers 14 residues. Looked up from germline, CDR1 is MGHRA and CDR2 is YSYEKL.

Here the CDR3 reads CASSLSTGSQPQHF. The CDR3 DNA is TGCGCCAGCAGCTTGTCGACAGGGAGTCAGCCCCAGCATTTT. The rearrangement links TRBV5-1 to TRBJ1-5, with 7 bases matching TRBD1. V shed 1 base and J 6 bases; nucleotides not matched to a gene: 4. The CDR3 loop spans 14 amino acids. Germline V gives CDR1 SGHRS, CDR2 YFSETQ.

This clonotype appeared a few times. CDR3 coding DNA: TGTGCCAGCAGTTCTTCCCGACTAGCGGCCTACAATGAGCAGTTCTTC. It codes for CASSSSRLAAYNEQFF. The chain uses TRBV28 and TRBJ2-1, with 9 bases matching TRBD2. The CDR3 has 16 amino acids. V gave up 4 bases and J gave up 2 bases; unmatched junction bases: 6. Germline CDR1 MDHEN, CDR2 SYDVKM.

This clonotype was recorded a few times. The chain joins TRBV20-1 to TRBJ1-2, with 10 bases that match TRBD1. The ends lost 3 bases at V and 7 bases at J; junction bases unmatched: 8. The CDR3 covers 14 residues. Germline CDR1 and CDR2: DFQATT and SNEGSKA (reference sequence). CDR3 nucleotides: TGCAGTGCTAGGCGTCTGGGGACAGGGGCTGGCTACACCTTC. Translated: CSARRLGTGAGYTF.

This clonotype appeared a few times. The chain combines TRBV6-6 with TRBJ1-5, with D tentatively TRBD1 (5 bases). The CDR3 is made up of 13 amino acids. The V and J ends lost 8 bases and 6 bases respectively, with 14 bases between them. Germline values: CDR1 MNHNY, CDR2 SVGAGI (reference sequence). Written as DNA, the CDR3 is TGTGCCAGCTCCAAAAGGGGTGCTCAGCCCCAGCATTTT. Residues: CASSKRGAQPQHF.

This chain uses TRBV6-5 with TRBJ2-1, with D perhaps TRBD2 (5 bases). Germline values: CDR1 MNHEY, CDR2 SVGAGI. V lost 2 bases, J lost 4 bases, and 12 bases lay in between. This CDR3 is built from 15 residues. CDR3 residues: CASSYDGSEYNEQFF. CDR3 nucleotide sequence: TGTGCCAGCAGTTACGATGGGAGTGAATACAATGAGCAGTTCTTC.

The rearrangement links TRBV7-9 to TRBJ1-4; D uncertain. CDR1 is SEHNR and CDR2 is FQNEAQ in the germline V gene (reference sequence). The CDR3 contains 15 residues. The germline V and J ends were trimmed by 6 bases and 0 bases, with 11 bases remaining between them. CDR3 loop: CASSSYLATNEKLFF. The CDR3 DNA reads TGTGCCAGCAGTTCATACCTCGCAACTAATGAAAAACTGTTTTTT.

There are a few counts of this clonotype. The genes are TRBV5-1 and TRBJ2-2, with 7 bases identical to TRBD1. The junction had 11 bases not matched to a gene; V was cut back by 3 bases and J by 6 bases. Germline CDR1 SGHRS, CDR2 YFSETQ. The CDR3 runs to 16 residues. The CDR3 bases are TGCGCCAGCAGCTCCCGGACAGGTGGCCCACCCGGGGAGCTGTTTTTT. Protein sequence: CASSSRTGGPPGELFF.

The rearrangement links TRBV20-1 to TRBJ2-1; D is unclear. The CDR3 contains 12 residues. Germline CDR1 reads DFQATT; CDR2 reads SNEGSKA (reference sequence). CDR3 nucleotide sequence: TGCAGAAGTTTGAGCTCCTACAATGAGCAGTTCTTC. Translation: CRSLSSYNEQFF.

The sample holds a few counts of this clonotype. This chain links TRBV7-3 with TRBJ1-2; D gene unclear. The CDR3 runs 13 residues. The germline V and J ends were trimmed by 4 bases and 5 bases, with 11 bases remaining between them. Per germline, CDR1 SGHTA and CDR2 FQGTGA. The CDR3 sequence: CASSSEGGYGYTF. CDR3 DNA: TGTGCCAGCAGCTCCGAAGGCGGTTATGGCTACACCTTC. Full variable domain (missing parts from reference TRBV7-3 and TRBJ1-2): GAGVSQTPSNKVTEKGKYVELRCDPISGHTALYWYRQSLGQGPEFLIYFQGTGAADDSGLPNDRFFAVRPEGSVSTLKIQRTERGDSAVYLCASSSEGGYGYTFGSGTRLTVV.

This clonotype was picked up one time. The chain carries TRBV20-1 and TRBJ1-1; 9 bases are a match to TRBD1. Trimming removed 7 bases from V and 1 base from J; junction bases left unmatched: 7. Germline lookup yields CDR1 DFQATT and CDR2 SNEGSKA (reference sequence). This CDR3 contains 14 residues. The CDR3 bases are TGCAGTGTCCCGGGACAGGGTGGGAACACTGAAGCTTTCTTT. This encodes CSVPGQGGNTEAFF.

This clonotype has a handful of counts. This chain joins TRBV20-1 and TRBJ2-5, with 10 nucleotides matching TRBD2. Trimming removed 2 bases from V and 1 base from J; junction bases left unmatched: 4. The CDR3 consists of 15 residues. Germline CDR1 DFQATT, CDR2 SNEGSKA (reference sequence). The CDR3 bases are TGCAGTGCTAGACTAGCGGGGGCCATCCAAGAGACCCAGTACTTC. Residues: CSARLAGAIQETQYF.

The V call is TRBV12-3 or TRBV12-4, the J call TRBJ2-1, with TRBD1 matching over 7 bases. This CDR3 is 15 amino acids long. V was pared by 3 bases and J by 5 bases, with 7 bases of the junction left unmatched. The CDR3, as DNA: TGTGCCAGCAGTTTGCAGGGGGACGTTCACAATGAGCAGTTCTTC. Translating it yields CASSLQGDVHNEQFF.

This sequence joins TRBV12-3 or TRBV12-4 and TRBJ2-5; TRBD1 or TRBD2 may be the D gene (5 bases each). V lost 2 bases, J lost 2 bases, and 18 bases lay in between. This CDR3 region has 17 residues. The CDR3 region is CASSLPRVRDGQETQYF. The CDR3, as DNA: TGTGCCAGCAGTTTACCCCGAGTTAGGGACGGGCAAGAGACCCAGTACTTC.

This clonotype was recorded a few times. The chain uses TRBV7-8 and TRBJ2-1; D possibly uses TRBD1 or TRBD2 (5 bases each). CDR1 and CDR2 from the germline V gene are SGHVS and FQNEAQ. V was cut by 5 bases and J by 10 bases, with 18 bases left in between. This CDR3 comprises 14 residues. The CDR3 sequence: CASSPRTWTGEQFF. CDR3 DNA sequence: TGTGCCAGCAGCCCGCGGACATGGACTGGGGAGCAGTTCTTC. Together with reference TRBV7-8 and TRBJ2-1, the CDR3 gives the full variable domain: GAGVSQSPRYKVAKRGQDVALRCDPISGHVSLFWYQQALGQGPEFLTYFQNEAQLDKSGLPSDRFFAERPEGSVSTLKIQRTQQEDSAVYLCASSPRTWTGEQFFGPGTRLTVL.

This clonotype came up a few times. The chain joins TRBV29-1 to TRBJ2-2, with TRBD2 identical over 7 bases. With V trimmed by 0 bases and J by 4 bases, 8 bases remained unmatched. From germline, CDR1 is SQVTM and CDR2 ANQGSEA. This CDR3 is 16 amino acids long. The CDR3 is CSVEEGRGLGTGELFF. Written as DNA, the CDR3 is TGCAGCGTTGAAGAAGGGAGGGGACTGGGCACCGGGGAGCTGTTTTTT.

This clonotype has just a few counts. The rearrangement uses TRBV3-1 and TRBJ2-7; 11 bases line up with TRBD2. The CDR3 runs 17 residues. Germline CDR1 reads LGHDT; CDR2 reads YNNKEL (reference sequence). V trimming: 0 bases; J trimming: 0 bases; junction bases outside the gene matches: 4. DNA for the CDR3: TGTGCCAGCAGCCAAGAAGGGCTAGCGGGAGGCTCCTACGAGCAGTACTTC. Encoded protein: CASSQEGLAGGSYEQYF.

The genes are TRBV4-1 and TRBJ2-7, with D uncertain. V was cut by 4 bases and J by 4 bases, with 11 bases left in between. Germline CDR1 reads MGHRA; CDR2 reads YSYEKL. The CDR3 consists of 13 residues. Written as DNA, the CDR3 is TGCGCCAGCAGCCTCGTAGTATTGTACGAGCAGTACTTC. This gives the protein CASSLVVLYEQYF.

This chain joins TRBV9 and TRBJ2-4; 8 bases fit TRBD2. Gene TRBJ2-7 matches the end of the DNA better, so the J call may be wrong. The germline CDR1 and CDR2 sequences are SGDLS and YYNGEE. The CDR3 is 16 amino acids. The CDR3 here is CASSGSVSSGTYEQYF. The CDR3 bases are TGTGCCAGCAGCGGCAGCGTGAGTAGCGGGACTTACGAGCAGTACTTC.

The chain has TRBV29-1 and TRBJ2-1; no clear D. The CDR3 is 13 amino acids. Germline V gene data show CDR1 as SQVTM and CDR2 as ANQGSEA. Deletions cut 6 bases from V and 4 bases from J, with 13 bases between. The CDR3 reads CSVCWASYNEQFF. The CDR3 DNA reads as TGCAGCGTCTGTTGGGCCTCGTACAATGAGCAGTTCTTC.

This clonotype was seen more than once but under ten times. The genes are TRBV3-1 and TRBJ2-3; the D gene is possibly TRBD1 (6 bases). CDR3 size: 17 residues. Germline CDR1 and CDR2: LGHDT and YNNKEL (reference sequence). V lost 3 bases and J lost 1, with 17 bases in between. CDR3 bases: TGTGCCAGCAGCCACGACCACAGGGCCGTGGGCACAGATACGCAGTATTTT. This translates into CASSHDHRAVGTDTQYF.

This clonotype was seen a handful of times. The chain recombines TRBV10-3 with TRBJ1-2; D is unresolved. With 0 bases removed from V and 0 bases from J, the gap between germline ends came to 8 bases. The V gene's germline CDR1 is ENHRY and CDR2 SYGVKD. The CDR3 sequence is 15 residues long. The CDR3 sequence: CAISESVGSNYGYTF. The CDR3, as DNA: TGTGCCATCAGTGAGTCAGTTGGATCTAACTATGGCTACACCTTC.

This clonotype occurred a few times. This chain joins TRBV18 and TRBJ2-3; 11 nucleotides line up with TRBD2. This CDR3 comprises 18 residues. Germline CDR1 reads KGHSH; CDR2 reads LQKENI. Unmatched junction bases numbered 8, after V lost 3 bases and J lost 0 bases. The CDR3 DNA follows: TGTGCCAGCTCACCCGCGACTAGCGGGGTCACTAGCACAGATACGCAGTATTTT. This translates into CASSPATSGVTSTDTQYF.

V usage is TRBV20-1 and J usage is TRBJ1-3; TRBD1 aligns across 7 bases. The germline CDR1 and CDR2 sequences are DFQATT and SNEGSKA (reference sequence). This CDR3 comprises 14 residues. V shed 0 bases, J shed 5 bases, and the junction held 4 bases outside the gene matches. The CDR3: CSAREQGIRNTIYF. CDR3 DNA sequence: TGCAGTGCTAGAGAACAGGGGATAAGAAACACCATATATTTT.

This clonotype has just a few counts. The chain links TRBV12-3 or TRBV12-4 to TRBJ2-7, with D tentatively TRBD2 (6 bases). There are 13 residues in the CDR3. Trimming took 5 bases from V and 5 from J, leaving 13 bases between them. CDR3 sequence: CASSRRVLNEQYF. CDR3 nucleotides: TGTGCCAGCAGTCGGAGGGTTCTGAACGAGCAGTACTTC.

The V gene is TRBV6-2 or TRBV6-3, the J gene TRBJ2-5; D possibly uses TRBD1 or TRBD2 (5 bases each). The CDR3 is 11 residues long. The germline gives CDR1 MNHEY, CDR2 SVGEGT. Trimming pared 2 bases from V and 11 bases from J, leaving 9 bases between. The CDR3 spells CASSYGTEQYF. The CDR3 nucleotides are TGTGCCAGCAGTTACGGGACGGAGCAGTACTTC.

The chain recombines TRBV20-1 with TRBJ1-2, with D possibly matching TRBD1 (6 bases). The CDR3 is 11 residues long. CDR1 and CDR2 from the germline V gene are DFQATT and SNEGSKA (reference sequence). V gave up 6 bases and J gave up 6 bases, with 11 bases separating them. The CDR3 DNA follows: TGCAGTGCCCCGGACAGCGATGGCTACACCTTC. It translates to CSAPDSDGYTF.

The V and J genes are TRBV28 and TRBJ1-1; the D gene is possibly TRBD1 (5 bases). CDR3 size: 12 residues. The V end lost 4 bases, the J end lost 7 bases, and 10 bases lay between the germline ends. From germline, CDR1 is MDHEN and CDR2 SYDVKM. The CDR3 DNA reads as TGTGCCAGCAGTTCCAGGACAAGTGAAGCTTTCTTT. Protein: CASSSRTSEAFF.